This passage covers 27 T cell receptor beta chains from one sample sequenced in a study of blood T cell repertoires in COVID-19 (dated by TCRdb to 2020 to 2022). Library method: the immunoSEQ multiplex PCR assay. TCRdb re-hosts the immuneACCESS table, in-frame sequences only. Its copies lack some clones; in the studies checked, an unresolved V gene accounts for under half of them, and the cause for the rest is not known. This sample holds roughly 140,000 clones; about 80% were observed only once. The ten largest clonotypes hold over 5% of the sample. The sequenced sample was peripheral blood. The source of these receptors is a human donor in a cohort sampled during active COVID-19.

The DNA of the CDR3 is TGCAGCGCGACTAGCGGGGGGGGGATAGTGACCCAGTACTTC. Its protein product is CSATSGGGIVTQYF. The V gene is TRBV29-1, the J gene TRBJ2-5; TRBD2 matches 14 bases. From germline, CDR1 is SQVTM and CDR2 ANQGSEA. With V trimmed by 7 bases and J by 7 bases, 8 bases remained unmatched. This CDR3 spans 14 amino acids.

This chain uses TRBV2 with TRBJ2-7; 15 bases are shared with TRBD2. Losses at the gene ends were 4 bases for V and 7 bases for J; bases not matched to a gene: 8. The CDR3 totals 16 residues. Germline CDR1 reads SNHLY; CDR2 reads FYNNEI. CDR3 region: CASSGTRTSGGAEQYF. The CDR3 DNA reads TGTGCCAGCAGTGGGACTCGGACTAGCGGGGGGGCGGAGCAGTACTTC.

CDR3 in DNA: TGTGCCAGCAGCTTGCCGGGAATCACAGATACGCAGTATTTT. Its protein product is CASSLPGITDTQYF. The J gene is TRBJ2-3, the V gene TRBV5-5; TRBD2 might be the D (5 bases). The CDR3 consists of 14 residues. Trimming cost V 1 base and J 2 bases, with 8 bases left between them. The germline V gene encodes CDR1 SGHKS and CDR2 YYEKEE (reference sequence). The complete variable domain, with remaining parts taken from reference TRBV5-5 and TRBJ2-3, reads DAGVTQSPTHLIKTRGQQVTLRCSPISGHKSVSWYQQVLGQGPQFIFQYYEKEERGRGNFPDRFSARQFPNYSSELNVNALLLGDSALYLCASSLPGITDTQYFGPGTRLTVL.

V gene TRBV19 combines with J gene TRBJ1-2, with TRBD1 identical over 7 bases. V trimming: 5 bases; J trimming: 6 bases; junction bases outside the gene matches: 12. CDR1 and CDR2 (germline): LNHDA, SQIVND (reference sequence). The CDR3 runs to 15 residues. As DNA, the CDR3 is TGTGCCAGTAGTTTATCGGAGACAGGGTCCAATGGCTACACCTTC. This encodes CASSLSETGSNGYTF.

CDR3 loop: CASSLALGNTIYF. CDR3 nucleotide sequence: TGTGCCAGCAGCTTAGCTCTGGGAAACACCATATATTTT. The chain combines TRBV7-9 with TRBJ1-3; D is undetermined. The length of the CDR3 is 13 residues. Germline V CDR1 and CDR2: SEHNR, FQNEAQ (reference sequence). V was trimmed by 0 bases and J by 4 bases, leaving 4 bases between them. Variable domain in full (rest from reference TRBV7-9 and TRBJ1-3): DTGVSQNPRHKITKRGQNVTFRCDPISEHNRLYWYRQTLGQGPEFLTYFQNEAQLEKSRLLSDRFSAERPKGSFSTLEIQRTEQGDSAMYLCASSLALGNTIYFGEGSWLTVV.

V usage is TRBV6-5 and J usage is TRBJ2-7, with D unresolved. CDR3 length equals 14 residues. Trimming shortened V by 0 bases and J by 1 base, and 7 bases separated the two germline ends. Germline V gene lookup returns CDR1 MNHEY and CDR2 SVGAGI. CDR3 DNA sequence: TGTGCCAGCAGTTACTCGTGGAGATCCTACGAGCAGTACTTC. As protein: CASSYSWRSYEQYF.

The V call is TRBV9, the J call TRBJ1-6; 7 bases fit TRBD1. Germline V gene data show CDR1 as SGDLS and CDR2 as YYNGEE. The CDR3 runs to 15 residues. Unmatched junction bases numbered 6, after V lost 2 bases and J lost 7 bases. The CDR3 region has the DNA TGTGCCAGCAGCGTTACCGGGACAGCCAATTCACCCCTCCACTTT. This sequence encodes CASSVTGTANSPLHF.

The sample holds one count of this clone. This chain uses TRBV3-1 (or the pseudogene TRBV3-2) with TRBJ1-5; D is perhaps TRBD1 (6 bases). Germline V gene sequence: CDR1 LGHDT, CDR2 YNNKEL (reference sequence). The CDR3 runs to 13 residues. With 4 bases removed from V and 4 bases from J, the gap between germline ends came to 8 bases. CDR3 sequence reads: CASSRTGNQPQHF. For the CDR3, the DNA is TGTGCCAGCAGCCGAACAGGGAATCAGCCCCAGCATTTT.

The chain employs TRBV28 and TRBJ1-4, with D maybe TRBD1 (5 bases). Germline CDR1 reads MDHEN; CDR2 reads SYDVKM. V was shortened by 6 bases and J by 5 bases, with 13 bases between the two germline ends. This CDR3 region has 14 residues. This CDR3 reads CASRSDRSNEKLFF. Here the CDR3 DNA reads TGTGCCAGCAGGTCCGACAGAAGCAATGAAAAACTGTTTTTT.

The rearrangement uses TRBV9 and TRBJ2-2; possible D gene TRBD1, 6 bases. The CDR3 has 14 amino acids. From germline, CDR1 is SGDLS and CDR2 YYNGEE. Trimming stripped 3 bases from V and 4 bases from J, with 10 bases between. In nucleotides, the CDR3 is TGTGCCAGCAGCGAACAACAGGGCACCGGGGAGCTGTTTTTT. Its translation: CASSEQQGTGELFF.

The gene calls are TRBV7-8 and TRBJ1-1; no reliable D call. The CDR3 is made up of 13 amino acids. V was trimmed by 1 base and J by 3 bases, leaving 6 bases between them. Germline CDR1 SGHVS, CDR2 FQNEAQ. CDR3 in DNA: TGTGCCAGCAGCTTAGATTCATACACTGAAGCTTTCTTT. Translating it yields CASSLDSYTEAFF.

The chain carries TRBV19 and TRBJ2-1; 9 bases fit TRBD2. The CDR3 has 15 residues. V was pared by 7 bases and J by 2 bases, with 6 bases of the junction left unmatched. Germline CDR1 reads LNHDA; CDR2 reads SQIVND (reference sequence). The CDR3 DNA is TGTGCCAGTACCAAGCTAGCGGGGACCTACAATGAGCAGTTCTTC. Encoded protein: CASTKLAGTYNEQFF.

This clone was recorded once. The J gene is TRBJ1-3, the V gene TRBV2; no clear D gene. V dropped 6 bases and J dropped 4 bases, with 19 bases sitting between them. CDR1 SNHLY and CDR2 FYNNEI come from the germline V gene. The CDR3 contains 16 residues. Written as DNA, the CDR3 is TGTGCCAGCAGGGGGAATATCGGGAGCCAGGGAAACACCATATATTTT. The encoded protein is CASRGNIGSQGNTIYF.

The chain combines TRBV5-1 with TRBJ2-1, with 9 nucleotides matching TRBD2. J gave up 6 bases and V 0 bases, and 7 bases lay outside the gene matches. The CDR3 has 16 residues. In germline, CDR1 is SGHRS, CDR2 YFSETQ. As DNA, the CDR3 is TGCGCCAGCAGCTTGGGACCGGGACTAGCATCCAATGAGCAGTTCTTC. Amino acids: CASSLGPGLASNEQFF.

V is TRBV7-9 and J is TRBJ2-5; 7 bases agree with TRBD1. Germline V CDR1 and CDR2: SEHNR, FQNEAQ (reference sequence). With 1 base clipped from V and 2 bases from J, the junction kept 10 bases outside the gene matches. The CDR3 has 17 amino acids. The CDR3 spells CASSLETGMIGQETQYF. The CDR3 DNA reads as TGTGCCAGCAGCTTAGAGACAGGGATGATAGGTCAAGAGACCCAGTACTTC.

The chain joins TRBV7-9 to TRBJ2-2; 9 nucleotides align to TRBD2. The CDR3 covers 17 residues. In germline, CDR1 is SEHNR, CDR2 FQNEAQ (reference sequence). J lost 8 bases, V lost 5 bases, and 15 bases had no gene match. The CDR3 nucleotides read TGTGCCAGCAGCCCCTCGATGGTAGCGGGGGTGACGGGGGAGCTGTTTTTT. Amino acids: CASSPSMVAGVTGELFF.

The chain recombines TRBV5-6 with TRBJ2-6, with D possibly TRBD2 on 5 matching bases. CDR3 length: 15 residues. V was pared by 3 bases and J by 0 bases, with 7 bases between. Germline CDR1 SGHDT, CDR2 YYEEEE. The CDR3 DNA reads as TGTGCCAGCAGCTGGGGAGCCTCTGGGGCCAACGTCCTGACTTTC. Protein: CASSWGASGANVLTF. The full variable domain, rest sourced from reference TRBV5-6 and TRBJ2-6, is DAGVTQSPTHLIKTRGQQVTLRCSPKSGHDTVSWYQQALGQGPQFIFQYYEEEERQRGNFPDRFSGHQFPNYSSELNVNALLLGDSALYLCASSWGASGANVLTFGAGSRLTVL.

This clone was counted between two and nine times. J is TRBJ2-7 and V is TRBV6-2 or TRBV6-3; 9 bases align to TRBD1. From germline, CDR1 is MNHEY and CDR2 SVGEGT. The length of the CDR3 is 18 residues. V was clipped by 0 bases and J by 3 bases; unmatched bases: 12. CDR3 sequence: CASSYSIRDRAPFYEQYF. The CDR3 DNA sequence: TGTGCCAGCAGTTACTCTATCCGGGACAGGGCCCCCTTCTACGAGCAGTACTTC.

The CDR3: CARASAVSEPQHF. The CDR3 DNA reads TGTGCCAGAGCGTCAGCGGTATCGGAGCCCCAGCATTTT. The chain carries TRBV9 and TRBJ1-5; no reliable D call. V was clipped by 8 bases and J by 8 bases, with 17 bases between them. The germline gives CDR1 SGDLS, CDR2 YYNGEE. This CDR3 region has 13 residues.

V and J are TRBV28 and TRBJ1-5; tentative D call: TRBD1 (6 bases). V dropped 6 bases and J dropped 6 bases, with 15 bases sitting between them. This CDR3 is 14 amino acids long. CDR1 MDHEN and CDR2 SYDVKM come from the germline V gene. CDR3 protein: CASRIARGSQPQHF. For the CDR3, the DNA is TGTGCCAGCAGGATCGCAAGGGGGAGTCAGCCCCAGCATTTT.

The chain couples TRBV5-6 to TRBJ2-7; 10 nucleotides align to TRBD1. J was trimmed by 7 bases and V by 2 bases; bases with no gene match: 6. The CDR3 runs to 14 residues. From germline, CDR1 is SGHDT and CDR2 YYEEEE. In DNA, the CDR3 is TGTGCCAGCAGCTTAGGGACAGGGGTGTCGGAGCAGTACTTC. Its translation is CASSLGTGVSEQYF.

The chain recombines TRBV7-2 with TRBJ2-5, with 8 nucleotides matching TRBD1. V trimming: 2 bases; J trimming: 5 bases; junction bases outside the gene matches: 7. The CDR3 is 15 amino acids. CDR1 SGHTA and CDR2 FQGNSA come from the germline V gene. The CDR3 region has the DNA TGTGCCAGCAGCTTACGAGACAGGGGACGTGAGACCCAGTACTTC. The encoded protein is CASSLRDRGRETQYF. Variable domain in full (rest from reference TRBV7-2 and TRBJ2-5): GAGVSQSPSNKVTEKGKDVELRCDPISGHTALYWYRQSLGQGLEFLIYFQGNSAPDKSGLPSDRFSAERTGGSVSTLTIQRTQQEDSAVYLCASSLRDRGRETQYFGPGTRLLVL.

The chain employs TRBV5-6 and TRBJ1-1, with 8 positions matching TRBD1. The CDR3 has 16 residues. Germline V lookup: CDR1 SGHDT, CDR2 YYEEEE. After removal of 4 bases from V and 0 bases from J, the junction contained 8 bases not matched to a gene. DNA of the CDR3: TGTGCCAGCAGCCTCCACGGGACAGGTTTGAACACTGAAGCTTTCTTT. Translated: CASSLHGTGLNTEAFF.

The V and J genes are TRBV6-2 or TRBV6-3 and TRBJ1-4; D remains unclear. Germline-derived CDR1 and CDR2 are MNHEY and SVGEGT. This CDR3 has 14 amino acids. Trimming shortened V by 5 bases and J by 10 bases, and 17 bases separated the two germline ends. The CDR3 loop reads CASSLQSQFGKLFF. CDR3 nucleotides: TGTGCCAGCAGTCTACAGAGCCAATTCGGAAAACTGTTTTTT.

The gene calls are TRBV27 and TRBJ2-5, with D possibly matching TRBD1 (6 bases). The V end lost 5 bases, the J end lost 7 bases, and 17 bases lay between the germline ends. The CDR3 extends over 14 amino acids. Germline CDR1 MNHEY, CDR2 SMNVEV (reference sequence). Written as DNA, the CDR3 is TGTGCCAGCAGTATTGGACAGACTTCACGGACCCAGTACTTC. Encoded protein: CASSIGQTSRTQYF.

This clone was recorded only once. The J gene is TRBJ2-7, the V gene TRBV5-4; no firm D call. This CDR3 is 14 amino acids long. V shed 0 bases and J shed 6 bases, with 13 bases lying between them. The germline V gene encodes CDR1 SGHNT and CDR2 YYREEE (reference sequence). In DNA form, the CDR3 reads TGTGCCAGCAGCTTGGGTGGCCCGTTCCGCGAGCAGTACTTC. This encodes CASSLGGPFREQYF.

CDR3 residues: CSASNRGRGYGYTF. CDR3 DNA: TGCAGTGCTAGTAACAGGGGGCGCGGCTATGGCTACACCTTC. The gene calls are TRBV20-1 and TRBJ1-2; 9 nucleotides match TRBD1. V dropped 3 bases and J dropped 4; count of bases not matched to a gene: 6. The CDR3 spans 14 residues. CDR1 is DFQATT and CDR2 is SNEGSKA in the germline V gene (reference sequence).